This paragraph covers one T cell receptor (beta chain) sequence. Trimming took off 0 bases at V and 5 bases at J, with 11 bases between the two ends. This CDR3 is 15 amino acids long. Germline CDR1 and CDR2: MNHNY and SVGAGI (reference sequence). The source of the sample is a study of PD-1 blockade in mismatch repair-deficient tumors. Mismatch repair deficiency was confirmed in all patients, by PCR or immunohistochemistry. A few pembrolizumab responders had their TCRs sequenced. Repertoires were generated with immunoSEQ multiplex PCR, while TCRdb's copy carries only in-frame clones and drops some. The data hold tens of thousands of clones, with 81% observed a single time.

V usage is TRBV6-6 and J usage is TRBJ2-1, with D maybe TRBD2 (5 bases). The receptor comes from an adult with mismatch repair-deficient cancer. This specimen consisted of peripheral blood, obtained approximately 18 weeks after starting pembrolizumab. The CDR3 bases are TGTGCCAGCAGTTACTCGAGCGGACCGGACAATGAGCAGTTCTTC. Translated: CASSYSSGPDNEQFF.